A single sample gave rise to the 5 T cell receptor beta chains below, sequenced in a study of blood T cell repertoires in COVID-19. Clones were sequenced by immunoSEQ multiplex PCR, and TCRdb holds only the in-frame ones, with some missing. The table lists around 150,000 clones, 77% of them singletons. Input material: peripheral blood. The origin of the receptors is a man aged 65 to 79 with acute or convalescent COVID-19.

The chain carries TRBV10-1 and TRBJ2-2, with 7 bases aligning to TRBD2. Per germline, CDR1 WNHNN and CDR2 SYGVQD (reference sequence). The CDR3 length is 13 residues. V gave up 7 bases and J gave up 4 bases; unmatched junction bases: 3. The chain's CDR3 is CASMGGSTGELFF. In nucleotides, the CDR3 is TGCGCCAGCATGGGAGGGAGCACCGGGGAGCTGTTTTTT.

The chain links TRBV6-6 to TRBJ2-1, with 9 bases lining up with TRBD2. The V gene's germline CDR1 is MNHNY and CDR2 SVGAGI (reference sequence). This CDR3 is 14 amino acids long. V trimming: 4 bases; J trimming: 7 bases; junction bases outside the gene matches: 5. CDR3 sequence: CASSLTSGYNEQFF. CDR3 coding DNA: TGTGCCAGCAGTTTGACTAGCGGTTATAATGAGCAGTTCTTC.

This clone was counted a single time. The chain couples TRBV5-1 to TRBJ1-3; perhaps TRBD1 as D (6 bases). V was trimmed by 2 bases and J by 3 bases, leaving 12 bases between them. This CDR3 region has 15 residues. The germline gives CDR1 SGHRS, CDR2 YFSETQ. The CDR3 loop reads CASSFATGSGNTIYF. For the CDR3, the DNA is TGCGCCAGCAGCTTCGCCACAGGGAGTGGAAACACCATATATTTT. Using reference TRBV5-1 and TRBJ1-3 for the parts outside the CDR3, the full variable domain is KAGVTQTPRYLIKTRGQQVTLSCSPISGHRSVSWYQQTPGQGLQFLFEYFSETQRNKGNFPGRFSGRQFSNSRSEMNVSTLELGDSALYLCASSFATGSGNTIYFGEGSWLTVV.

CDR3 residues: CASSAGGGLINEQFF. The CDR3 DNA follows: TGTGCCAGCAGCGCGGGGGGAGGACTTATCAATGAGCAGTTCTTC. The chain carries TRBV9 and TRBJ2-1; the match to TRBD2 covers 7 bases. CDR3 length: 15 residues. Germline CDR1 SGDLS, CDR2 YYNGEE. With 3 bases clipped from V and 6 bases from J, the junction kept 9 bases outside the gene matches.

Only a few counts were recorded for this clone. CDR3 DNA: TGCGCCAGCAGCCAAGATCTAGCGGGGTATAGCCTGGACACCGGGGAGCTGTTTTTT. Translated, it gives CASSQDLAGYSLDTGELFF. The chain combines TRBV4-1 with TRBJ2-2, with 9 bases identical to TRBD2. Trimming took 0 bases from V and 3 from J; bases not matched to a gene: 11. This CDR3 comprises 19 residues. Germline V gene sequence: CDR1 MGHRA, CDR2 YSYEKL.